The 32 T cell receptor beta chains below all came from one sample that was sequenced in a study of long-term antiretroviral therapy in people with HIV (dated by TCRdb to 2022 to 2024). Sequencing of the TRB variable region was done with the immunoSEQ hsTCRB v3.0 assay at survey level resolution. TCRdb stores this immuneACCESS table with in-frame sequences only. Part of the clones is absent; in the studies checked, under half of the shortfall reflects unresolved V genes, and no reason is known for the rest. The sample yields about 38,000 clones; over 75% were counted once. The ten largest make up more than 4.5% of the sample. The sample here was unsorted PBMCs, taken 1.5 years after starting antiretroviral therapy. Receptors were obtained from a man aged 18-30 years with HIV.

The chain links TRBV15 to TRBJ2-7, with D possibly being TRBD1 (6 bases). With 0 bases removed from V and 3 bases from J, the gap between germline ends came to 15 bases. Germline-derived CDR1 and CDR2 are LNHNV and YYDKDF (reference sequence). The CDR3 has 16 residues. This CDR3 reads CATSREMTGFIYEQYF. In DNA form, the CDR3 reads TGTGCCACCAGCAGAGAAATGACAGGATTTATCTACGAGCAGTACTTC.

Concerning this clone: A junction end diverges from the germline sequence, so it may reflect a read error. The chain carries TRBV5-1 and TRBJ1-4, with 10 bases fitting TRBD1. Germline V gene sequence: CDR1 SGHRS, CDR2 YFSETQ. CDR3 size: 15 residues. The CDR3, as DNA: TGCGCCAGCAGGCTGACGGGACAGGGGAATGAAATACTGTTTTTT. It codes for CASRLTGQGNEILFF. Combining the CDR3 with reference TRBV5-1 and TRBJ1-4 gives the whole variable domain KAGVTQTPRYLIKTRGQQVTLSCSPISGHRSVSWYQQTPGQGLQFLFEYFSETQRNKGNFPGRFSGRQFSNSRSEMNVSTLELGDSALYLCASRLTGQGNEILFFGSGTQLSVL.

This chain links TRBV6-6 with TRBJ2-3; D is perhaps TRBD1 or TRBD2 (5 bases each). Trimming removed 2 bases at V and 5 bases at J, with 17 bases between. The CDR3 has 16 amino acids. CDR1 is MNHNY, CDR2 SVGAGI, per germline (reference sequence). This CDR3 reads CASSYEKRLGEDTQYF. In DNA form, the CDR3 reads TGTGCCAGCAGTTACGAAAAGCGGTTGGGGGAAGATACGCAGTATTTT.

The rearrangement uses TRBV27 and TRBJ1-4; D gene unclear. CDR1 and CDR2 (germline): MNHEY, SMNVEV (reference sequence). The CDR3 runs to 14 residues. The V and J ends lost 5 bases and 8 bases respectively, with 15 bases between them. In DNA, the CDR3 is TGTGCCAGCAGTACCTCATGGGCACGGGAAAAACTGTTTTTT. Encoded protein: CASSTSWAREKLFF.

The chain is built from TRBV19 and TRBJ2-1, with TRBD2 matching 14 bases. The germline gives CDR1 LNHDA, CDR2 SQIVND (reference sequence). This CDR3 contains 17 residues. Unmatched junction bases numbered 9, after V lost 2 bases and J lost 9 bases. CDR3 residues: CASSITSGLAGAVEQFF. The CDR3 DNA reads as TGTGCCAGTAGTATAACGTCGGGACTAGCGGGAGCGGTTGAGCAGTTCTTC.

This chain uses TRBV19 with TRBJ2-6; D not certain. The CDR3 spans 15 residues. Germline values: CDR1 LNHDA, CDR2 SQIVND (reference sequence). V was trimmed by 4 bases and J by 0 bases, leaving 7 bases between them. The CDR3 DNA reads TGTGCCAGTAGTACTTCCAGCTCTGGGGCCAACGTCCTGACTTTC. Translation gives CASSTSSSGANVLTF.

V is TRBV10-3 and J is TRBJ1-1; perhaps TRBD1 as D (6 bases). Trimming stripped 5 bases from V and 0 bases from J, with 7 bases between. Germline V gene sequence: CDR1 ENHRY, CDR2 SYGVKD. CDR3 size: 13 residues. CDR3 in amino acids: CAISSGVNTEAFF. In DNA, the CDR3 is TGTGCCATCAGTTCAGGGGTGAACACTGAAGCTTTCTTT.

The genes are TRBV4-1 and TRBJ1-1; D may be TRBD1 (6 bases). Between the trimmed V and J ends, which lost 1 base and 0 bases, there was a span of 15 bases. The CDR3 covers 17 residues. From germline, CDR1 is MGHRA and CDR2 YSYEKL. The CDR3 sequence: CASSQGTIGQMNTEAFF. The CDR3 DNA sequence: TGCGCCAGCAGCCAAGGTACCATTGGACAGATGAACACTGAAGCTTTCTTT.

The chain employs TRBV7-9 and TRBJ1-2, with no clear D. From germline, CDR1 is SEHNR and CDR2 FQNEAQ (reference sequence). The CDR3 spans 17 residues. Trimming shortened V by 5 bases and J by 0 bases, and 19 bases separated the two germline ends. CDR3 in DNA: TGTGCCAGCAGCAGGCCCCTAGGAGAGGTTGCTAACTATGGCTACACCTTC. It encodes CASSRPLGEVANYGYTF.

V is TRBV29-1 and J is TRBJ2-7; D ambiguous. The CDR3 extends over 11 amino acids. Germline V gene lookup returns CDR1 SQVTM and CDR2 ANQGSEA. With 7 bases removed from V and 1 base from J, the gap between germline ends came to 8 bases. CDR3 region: CSASWSYEQYF. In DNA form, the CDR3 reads TGCAGCGCTTCATGGTCCTACGAGCAGTACTTC.

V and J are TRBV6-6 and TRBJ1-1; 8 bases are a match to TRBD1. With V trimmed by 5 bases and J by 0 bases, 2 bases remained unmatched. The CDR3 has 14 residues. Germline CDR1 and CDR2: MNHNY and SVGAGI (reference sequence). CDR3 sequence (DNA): TGTGCCAGCAGTGACAGGGGCTTGAACACTGAAGCTTTCTTT. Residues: CASSDRGLNTEAFF.

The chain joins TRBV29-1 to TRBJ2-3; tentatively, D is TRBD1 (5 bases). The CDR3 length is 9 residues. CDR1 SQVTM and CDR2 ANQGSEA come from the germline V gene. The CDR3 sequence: CTAGDTQYF. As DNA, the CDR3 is TGCACGGCAGGGGATACGCAGTATTTT.

Here the CDR3 reads CSVRQGGYGELFF. CDR3 nucleotide sequence: TGCAGCGTTCGACAGGGTGGATACGGGGAGCTGTTTTTT. The chain has TRBV29-1 and TRBJ2-2; 7 nucleotides match TRBD1. Germline V gives CDR1 SQVTM, CDR2 ANQGSEA. This CDR3 is built from 13 residues. The J segment lost 7 bases and the V segment lost 5 bases, leaving 7 bases of the junction unmatched.

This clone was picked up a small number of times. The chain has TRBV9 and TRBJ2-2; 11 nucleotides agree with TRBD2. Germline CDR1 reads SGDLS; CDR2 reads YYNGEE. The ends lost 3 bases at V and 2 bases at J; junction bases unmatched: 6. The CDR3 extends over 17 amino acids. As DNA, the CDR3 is TGTGCCAGCAGCGCTCCGGGACTAGCGGTAAACACCGGGGAGCTGTTTTTT. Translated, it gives CASSAPGLAVNTGELFF. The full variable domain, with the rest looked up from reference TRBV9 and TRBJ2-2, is DSGVTQTPKHLITATGQRVTLRCSPRSGDLSVYWYQQSLDQGLQFLIQYYNGEERAKGNILERFSAQQFPDLHSELNLSSLELGDSALYFCASSAPGLAVNTGELFFGEGSRLTVL.

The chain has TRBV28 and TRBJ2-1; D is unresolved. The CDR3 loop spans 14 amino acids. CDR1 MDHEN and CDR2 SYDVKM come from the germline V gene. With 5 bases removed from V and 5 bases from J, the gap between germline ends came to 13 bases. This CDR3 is CASSPPYRDNEQFF. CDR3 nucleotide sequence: TGTGCCAGCAGTCCCCCTTACCGAGACAATGAGCAGTTCTTC.

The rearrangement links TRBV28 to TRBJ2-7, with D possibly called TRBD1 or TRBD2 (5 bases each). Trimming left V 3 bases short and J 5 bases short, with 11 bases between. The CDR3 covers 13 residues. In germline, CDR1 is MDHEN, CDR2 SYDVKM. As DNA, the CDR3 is TGTGCCAGCAGTTTCCAGGGAGAGGACGAGCAGTACTTC. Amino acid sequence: CASSFQGEDEQYF. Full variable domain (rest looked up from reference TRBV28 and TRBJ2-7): DVKVTQSSRYLVKRTGEKVFLECVQDMDHENMFWYRQDPGLGLRLIYFSYDVKMKEKGDIPEGYSVSREKKERFSLILESASTNQTSMYLCASSFQGEDEQYFGPGTRLTVT.

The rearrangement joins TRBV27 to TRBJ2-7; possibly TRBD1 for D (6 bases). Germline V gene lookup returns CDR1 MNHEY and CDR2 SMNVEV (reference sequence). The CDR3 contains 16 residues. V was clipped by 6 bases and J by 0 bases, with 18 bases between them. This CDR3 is CASSITGSLFSYEQYF. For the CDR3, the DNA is TGTGCCAGCAGCATAACAGGGTCCCTCTTCTCCTACGAGCAGTACTTC.

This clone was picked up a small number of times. CDR3 nucleotide sequence: TGTGCCAGCAGCGGACAGGGCTACACTGAAGCTTTCTTT. Its protein is CASSGQGYTEAFF. This chain uses TRBV9 with TRBJ1-1, with TRBD1 matching over 7 bases. The CDR3 length is 13 residues. Germline V gene data show CDR1 as SGDLS and CDR2 as YYNGEE. The V segment lost 3 bases and the J segment 3 bases; nucleotides outside the gene matches: 2. The full variable domain, rest sourced from reference TRBV9 and TRBJ1-1, is DSGVTQTPKHLITATGQRVTLRCSPRSGDLSVYWYQQSLDQGLQFLIQYYNGEERAKGNILERFSAQQFPDLHSELNLSSLELGDSALYFCASSGQGYTEAFFGQGTRLTVV.

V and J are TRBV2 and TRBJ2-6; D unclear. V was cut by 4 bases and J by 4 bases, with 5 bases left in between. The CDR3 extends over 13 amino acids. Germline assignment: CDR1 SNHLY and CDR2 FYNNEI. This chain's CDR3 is CASSVSGANVLTF. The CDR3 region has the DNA TGTGCCAGCAGTGTATCCGGGGCCAACGTCCTGACTTTC.

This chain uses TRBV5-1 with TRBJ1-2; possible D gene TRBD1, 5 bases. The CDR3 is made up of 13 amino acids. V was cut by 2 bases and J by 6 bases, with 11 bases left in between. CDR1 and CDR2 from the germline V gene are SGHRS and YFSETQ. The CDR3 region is CASSLSGGNGYTF. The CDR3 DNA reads TGCGCCAGCAGCTTATCTGGGGGTAATGGCTACACCTTC.

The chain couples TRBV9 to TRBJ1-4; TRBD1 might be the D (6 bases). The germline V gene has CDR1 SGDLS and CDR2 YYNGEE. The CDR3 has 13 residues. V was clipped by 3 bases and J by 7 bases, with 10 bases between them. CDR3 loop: CASSEGVGEKLFF. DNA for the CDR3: TGTGCCAGCAGCGAGGGGGTCGGTGAAAAACTGTTTTTT.

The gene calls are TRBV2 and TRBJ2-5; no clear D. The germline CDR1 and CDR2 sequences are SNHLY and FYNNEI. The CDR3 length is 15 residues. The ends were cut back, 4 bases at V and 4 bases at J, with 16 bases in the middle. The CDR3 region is CASSGEGLGGETQYF. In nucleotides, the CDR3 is TGTGCCAGCAGTGGAGAAGGGCTGGGTGGAGAGACCCAGTACTTC.

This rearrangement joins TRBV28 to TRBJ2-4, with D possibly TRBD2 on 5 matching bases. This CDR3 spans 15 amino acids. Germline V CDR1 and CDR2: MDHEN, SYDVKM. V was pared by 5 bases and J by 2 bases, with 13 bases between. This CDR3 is CASSRTWGTKNIQYF. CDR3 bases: TGTGCCAGCAGTCGGACTTGGGGTACCAAAAACATTCAGTACTTC.

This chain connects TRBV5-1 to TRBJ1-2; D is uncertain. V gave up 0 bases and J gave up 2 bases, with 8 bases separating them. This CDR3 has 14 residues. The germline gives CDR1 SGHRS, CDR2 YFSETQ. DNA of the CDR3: TGCGCCAGCAGCTTGGGCCAGGCCAACTATGGCTACACCTTC. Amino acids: CASSLGQANYGYTF.

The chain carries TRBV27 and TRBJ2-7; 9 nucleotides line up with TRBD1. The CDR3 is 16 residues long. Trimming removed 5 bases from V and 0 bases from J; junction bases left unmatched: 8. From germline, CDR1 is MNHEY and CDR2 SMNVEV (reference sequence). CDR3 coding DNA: TGTGCCAGCAGTCCGGGACAGGGAAGGTCCTCCTACGAGCAGTACTTC. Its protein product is CASSPGQGRSSYEQYF.

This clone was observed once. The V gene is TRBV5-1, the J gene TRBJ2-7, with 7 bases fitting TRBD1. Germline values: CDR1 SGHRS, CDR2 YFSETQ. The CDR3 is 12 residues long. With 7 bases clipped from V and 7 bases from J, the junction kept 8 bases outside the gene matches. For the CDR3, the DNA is TGCGCCAGCTCCAAACCACAGGGGGAGCAGTACTTC. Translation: CASSKPQGEQYF.

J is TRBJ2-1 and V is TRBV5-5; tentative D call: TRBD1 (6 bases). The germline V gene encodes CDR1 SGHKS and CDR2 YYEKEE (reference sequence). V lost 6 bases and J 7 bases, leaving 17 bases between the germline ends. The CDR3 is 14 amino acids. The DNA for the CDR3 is TGTGCCAGCATTGGGGGCCAAAGCCAAAATGAGCAGTTCTTC. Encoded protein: CASIGGQSQNEQFF.

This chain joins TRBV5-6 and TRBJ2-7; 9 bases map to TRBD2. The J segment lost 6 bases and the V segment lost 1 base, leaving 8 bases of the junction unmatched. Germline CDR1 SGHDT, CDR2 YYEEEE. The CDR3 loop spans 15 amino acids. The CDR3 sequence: CASSLFYGTSTEQYF. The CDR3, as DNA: TGTGCCAGCAGCTTGTTTTACGGGACTAGCACCGAGCAGTACTTC.

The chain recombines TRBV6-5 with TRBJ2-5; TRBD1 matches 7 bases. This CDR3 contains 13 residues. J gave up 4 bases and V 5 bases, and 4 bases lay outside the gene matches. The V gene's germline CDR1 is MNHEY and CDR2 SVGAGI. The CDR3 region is CASSQQGRETQYF. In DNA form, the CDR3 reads TGTGCCAGCAGTCAACAGGGGCGAGAGACCCAGTACTTC.

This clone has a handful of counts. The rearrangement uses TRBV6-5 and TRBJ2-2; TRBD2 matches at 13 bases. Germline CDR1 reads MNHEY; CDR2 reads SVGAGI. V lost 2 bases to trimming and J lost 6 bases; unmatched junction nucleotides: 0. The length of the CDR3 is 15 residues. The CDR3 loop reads CASSYGLAGAGELFF. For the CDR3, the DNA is TGTGCCAGCAGTTACGGACTAGCGGGAGCCGGGGAGCTGTTTTTT.

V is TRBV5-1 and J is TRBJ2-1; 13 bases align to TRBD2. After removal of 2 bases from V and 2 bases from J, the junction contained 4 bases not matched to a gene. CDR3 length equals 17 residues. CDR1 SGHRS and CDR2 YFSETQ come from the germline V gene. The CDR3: CASSLGLAGVAYNEQFF. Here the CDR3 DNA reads TGCGCCAGCAGCTTAGGACTAGCGGGAGTGGCCTACAATGAGCAGTTCTTC. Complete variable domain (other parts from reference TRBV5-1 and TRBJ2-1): KAGVTQTPRYLIKTRGQQVTLSCSPISGHRSVSWYQQTPGQGLQFLFEYFSETQRNKGNFPGRFSGRQFSNSRSEMNVSTLELGDSALYLCASSLGLAGVAYNEQFFGPGTRLTVL.

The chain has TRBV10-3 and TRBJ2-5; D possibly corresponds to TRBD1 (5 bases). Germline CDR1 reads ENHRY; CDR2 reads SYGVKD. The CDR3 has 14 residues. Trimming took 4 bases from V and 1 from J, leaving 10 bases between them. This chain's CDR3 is CAISGGAGQETQYF. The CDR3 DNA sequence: TGTGCCATCAGTGGGGGCGCCGGCCAAGAGACCCAGTACTTC.